This T cell receptor (beta chain) appears in the sequencing data of a study of shared clonotypes between healthy human individuals. This CDR3 contains 12 residues. CDR1 SGHTA and CDR2 FQGNSA come from the germline V gene. Between the trimmed V and J ends, which lost 5 bases and 6 bases, there was a span of 11 bases. Notes on this clone: No antigen is known for it.

Whole-study findings and limits: Against clonotypes common to all four donors, non-shared ones had lower generation probabilities. A handful of donors shared approximately 5% of their naive CD4 clonotypes. Rarefaction showed sorted-subset sequencing was incomplete despite large depth.

The protocol was immunoSEQ multiplex PCR, while the TCRdb copy is restricted to in-frame clones and leaves out a portion. The sample has 1,400,000 or so clones, approximately 98.5% seen once. Sequences were obtained from naive CD4+ T cells sorted from blood. Subset defined: CD45RA+ positively selected. The sequence derives from a man between 25 and 39 years old in good health. V and J are TRBV7-2 and TRBJ2-7, with a weak D call TRBD2 (5 bases). This chain's CDR3 is CASSHRSGEQYF. The CDR3 coding sequence is TGTGCCAGCAGCCACAGAAGCGGCGAGCAGTACTTC.